Each of the 13 T cell receptor beta chains below was sequenced from the same sample in a study of OX40 agonist ivuxolimab in advanced cancers. Clones were sequenced by immunoSEQ multiplex PCR, and TCRdb holds only the in-frame ones, with some missing. The sample records 45,000 to 50,000 clones, 79% being singletons. This specimen consisted of CD4+ or CD8+ T cells sorted from blood, obtained in a trial of the OX40 agonist ivuxolimab. Source of these receptors: an adult with an advanced solid tumor such as melanoma, head and neck, liver or kidney cancer.

This clone was counted between two and nine times. This chain uses TRBV5-1 with TRBJ1-4; D ambiguous. The CDR3 covers 14 residues. Germline loops: CDR1 SGHRS, CDR2 YFSETQ. Trimming stripped 4 bases from V and 4 bases from J, with 11 bases between. In DNA form, the CDR3 reads TGCGCCAGCAGCGGAGAGACCGGTAATGAAAAACTGTTTTTT. It specifies CASSGETGNEKLFF.

V and J are TRBV6-5 and TRBJ1-2, with 10 nucleotides matching TRBD1. CDR3 length: 15 amino acids. J gave up 4 bases and V 5 bases, and 7 bases lay outside the gene matches. CDR1 MNHEY and CDR2 SVGAGI come from the germline V gene. CDR3 nucleotides: TGTGCCAGCAGTCGCGGACAGGGGGATGGCTATGGCTACACCTTC. It specifies CASSRGQGDGYGYTF.

The genes are TRBV5-1 and TRBJ1-2, with D perhaps matching TRBD1 (6 bases). In germline, CDR1 is SGHRS, CDR2 YFSETQ. The CDR3 loop spans 13 amino acids. V was cut by 4 bases and J by 8 bases, with 15 bases left in between. The CDR3: CASSQQGMDGYTF. In DNA form, the CDR3 reads TGCGCCAGCAGCCAACAGGGAATGGACGGCTACACCTTC.

The chain carries TRBV7-2 and TRBJ1-6; no definite D call. The germline gives CDR1 SGHTA, CDR2 FQGNSA. Trimming removed 8 bases from V and 7 bases from J, with 9 bases in between. The CDR3 loop spans 12 amino acids. The CDR3 sequence is CASGPRNSPLHF. The CDR3 bases are TGTGCCAGCGGCCCTAGAAATTCACCCCTCCACTTT.

The CDR3 spells CASRPATGSGNTIYF. The CDR3 region has the DNA TGCGCCAGCCGACCAGCTACCGGGTCTGGAAACACCATATATTTT. The chain carries TRBV5-1 and TRBJ1-3; D unresolved. Trimming removed 7 bases from V and 1 base from J, with 15 bases in between. There are 15 residues in the CDR3. CDR1 is SGHRS and CDR2 is YFSETQ in the germline V gene.

This chain links TRBV30 with TRBJ2-7, with 11 bases aligning to TRBD1. V trimming: 3 bases; J trimming: 0 bases; junction bases outside the gene matches: 1. The CDR3 is made up of 14 amino acids. Per the germline V gene, CDR1 is GTSNPN and CDR2 is SVGIG (reference sequence). This CDR3 reads CAWRGTGGSYEQYF. In DNA, the CDR3 is TGTGCCTGGAGGGGGACAGGGGGCTCCTACGAGCAGTACTTC.

The gene calls are TRBV10-3 and TRBJ1-2; D perhaps matches TRBD1 (5 bases). This CDR3 is built from 17 residues. The V end lost 4 bases, the J end lost 4 bases, and 22 bases lay between the germline ends. Germline V gene sequence: CDR1 ENHRY, CDR2 SYGVKD. CDR3 in DNA: TGTGCCATCAGTGGGGGCCCTCGGATGGAGACTCGCTATGGCTACACCTTC. Residues: CAISGGPRMETRYGYTF.

The chain has TRBV28 and TRBJ1-3; the D is unclear. The CDR3 has 12 amino acids. Germline V lookup: CDR1 MDHEN, CDR2 SYDVKM. Trimming left V 5 bases short and J 6 bases short, with 8 bases between. CDR3 coding DNA: TGTGCCAGCAGTCAGGTTGTAAACACCATATATTTT. This codes for CASSQVVNTIYF.

The chain joins TRBV6-5 to TRBJ2-7; a possible D gene is TRBD1 (6 bases). Germline V lookup: CDR1 MNHEY, CDR2 SVGAGI. V was cut by 9 bases and J by 6 bases, with 18 bases left in between. CDR3 size: 13 residues. CDR3 coding DNA: TGTGCCAGTGGACAGCCCGGGAAATCCGAGCAGTACTTC. This encodes CASGQPGKSEQYF.

The genes are TRBV10-3 and TRBJ2-7; D may be TRBD1 (6 bases). Looked up from germline, CDR1 is ENHRY and CDR2 is SYGVKD. V shed 0 bases and J shed 3 bases, with 18 bases lying between them. CDR3 length: 17 amino acids. CDR3 coding DNA: TGTGCCATCAGTGAGTCGAATCATGGGGGCGGCGGCTACGAGCAGTACTTC. Protein sequence: CAISESNHGGGGYEQYF.

The CDR3 loop is CASSVGGDEQFF. Here the CDR3 DNA reads TGCGCCAGCAGCGTAGGGGGCGATGAGCAGTTCTTC. The chain recombines TRBV5-1 with TRBJ2-1; 7 nucleotides line up with TRBD1. The CDR3 is 12 residues long. Germline loops: CDR1 SGHRS, CDR2 YFSETQ. With 4 bases clipped from V and 8 bases from J, the junction kept 3 bases outside the gene matches.

V is TRBV7-8 and J is TRBJ2-3; D is unclear. V shed 5 bases and J shed 4 bases, with 7 bases lying between them. Germline V CDR1 and CDR2: SGHVS, FQNEAQ. This CDR3 is 12 amino acids long. CDR3 residues: CASSLTPDTQYF. CDR3 DNA: TGTGCCAGCAGCCTCACCCCAGATACGCAGTATTTT.

The J gene is TRBJ2-3, the V gene TRBV19; D ambiguous. The germline V gene has CDR1 LNHDA and CDR2 SQIVND (reference sequence). V shed 6 bases and J shed 1 base, with 11 bases lying between them. This CDR3 is built from 14 residues. CDR3 sequence (DNA): TGTGCCAGTAGCAATCGGGCGGGCACAGATACGCAGTATTTT. It translates to CASSNRAGTDTQYF. Variable domain in full (rest from reference TRBV19 and TRBJ2-3): DGGITQSPKYLFRKEGQNVTLSCEQNLNHDAMYWYRQDPGQGLRLIYYSQIVNDFQKGDIAEGYSVSREKKESFPLTVTSAQKNPTAFYLCASSNRAGTDTQYFGPGTRLTVL.